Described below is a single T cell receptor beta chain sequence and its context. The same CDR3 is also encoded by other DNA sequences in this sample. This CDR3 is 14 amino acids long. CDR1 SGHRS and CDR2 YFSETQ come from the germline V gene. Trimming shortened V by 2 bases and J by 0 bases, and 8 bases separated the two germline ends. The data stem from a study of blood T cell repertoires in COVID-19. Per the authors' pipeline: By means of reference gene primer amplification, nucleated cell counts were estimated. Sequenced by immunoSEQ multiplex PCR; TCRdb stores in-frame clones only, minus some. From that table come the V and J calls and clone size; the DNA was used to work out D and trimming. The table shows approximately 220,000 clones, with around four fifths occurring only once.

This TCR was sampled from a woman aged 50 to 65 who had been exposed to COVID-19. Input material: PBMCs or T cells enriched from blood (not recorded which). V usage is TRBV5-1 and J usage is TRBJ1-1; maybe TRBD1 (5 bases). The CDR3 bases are TGCGCCAGCAGCTTTCAGGGTTTGAACACTGAAGCTTTCTTT. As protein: CASSFQGLNTEAFF.